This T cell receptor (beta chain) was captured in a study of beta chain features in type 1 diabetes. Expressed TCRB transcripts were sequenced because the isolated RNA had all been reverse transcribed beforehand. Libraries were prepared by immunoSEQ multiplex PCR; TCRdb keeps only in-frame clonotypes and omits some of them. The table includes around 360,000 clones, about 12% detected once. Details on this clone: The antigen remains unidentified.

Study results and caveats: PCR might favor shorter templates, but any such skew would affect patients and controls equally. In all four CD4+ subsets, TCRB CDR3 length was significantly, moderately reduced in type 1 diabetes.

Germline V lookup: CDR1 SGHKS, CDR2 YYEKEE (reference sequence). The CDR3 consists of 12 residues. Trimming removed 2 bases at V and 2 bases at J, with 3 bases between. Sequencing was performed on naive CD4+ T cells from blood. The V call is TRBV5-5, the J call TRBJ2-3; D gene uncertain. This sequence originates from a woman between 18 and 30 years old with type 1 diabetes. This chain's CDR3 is CASSFFTDTQYF. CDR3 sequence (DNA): TGTGCCAGCAGCTTCTTCACAGATACGCAGTATTTT.